The entry that follows covers one T cell receptor (beta chain) sequence. Its target is not known. This entry belongs to a study of cytomegalovirus exposure and HLA in healthy donors. Study-wide findings and caveats: Because they were indistinguishable, some V segments, including TRBV6-2 and TRBV6-3, were excluded. In a later analysis, parvovirus B19, influenza, CMV and Epstein-Barr virus appeared linked to several top co-occurrence clusters.

This CDR3 contains 14 residues. Per the germline V gene, CDR1 is ENHRY and CDR2 is SYGVKD. V shed 5 bases and J 9 bases; nucleotides not matched to a gene: 7. The PCR made use of 60 Vbeta and 13 Jbeta primers. The repertoire was sequenced with immunoSEQ multiplex PCR; TCRdb's copy has only in-frame clones and lacks some. This sample has roughly 150,000 clones, with approximately 80% found just once. The clonotype was recovered from a man aged 40-50 years in good health and CMV-seronegative. The chain joins TRBV10-3 to TRBJ2-1; 10 positions agree with TRBD1. The sample comprised PBMCs. CDR3 sequence reads: CAISPGQGSGEQFF. CDR3 DNA: TGTGCCATCAGTCCGGGACAGGGGAGCGGTGAGCAGTTCTTC.